This T cell receptor beta chain was recorded in a study of T cell responses to AZD1222 COVID-19 vaccine. The CDR3 length is 11 residues. CDR1 and CDR2 (germline): MDHEN, SYDVKM. Trimming took 6 bases from V and 5 from J, leaving 7 bases between them. Generated by immunoSEQ multiplex PCR, the TCRdb table keeps only in-frame clones and is missing some. The sample carries about 160,000 clones, about 90% recorded once. Here the sequenced sample was peripheral blood, taken on day 0 of AZD1222 vaccination. The gene calls are TRBV28 and TRBJ1-2; tentatively, D is TRBD1 (6 bases). The clonotype comes from an adult in good health. The CDR3 loop is CASRQGYGYTF. CDR3 nucleotides: TGTGCCAGCAGGCAGGGGTATGGCTACACCTTC.